The T cell receptor beta chain described here comes from a study of blood T cell repertoires in COVID-19. Turning to the study itself: Acute and convalescent COVID-19 specimens originated in the United States, Italy and Spain. Sample material is recorded as cDNA or gDNA derived from T cells, B-cell-depleted T cells, or PBMCs.

While infection was still active, Seattle patients were enrolled and then followed longitudinally. The J segment lost 8 bases and the V segment lost 5 bases, leaving 7 bases of the junction unmatched. The CDR3 totals 14 residues. Germline V gene data show CDR1 as PRHDT and CDR2 as FYEKMQ (reference sequence). In the original analysis: Amplification of reference gene primers was used by the study to estimate nucleated cell counts. Only in-frame clones appear in the TCRdb table, and some are missing; sequencing was by immunoSEQ multiplex PCR. The DNA was the basis for D and trimming; V, J and clone size are from that table. The sample yields about 200,000 clones, about 95% seen once.

The TCR was taken from a man younger than 40 with COVID-19, enrolled during active disease. J is TRBJ1-4 and V is TRBV13; 8 nucleotides align to TRBD1. The sample consisted of peripheral blood. The CDR3 spells CASSPDRDAEKLFF. The CDR3 region has the DNA TGTGCCAGCAGCCCGGACAGGGATGCGGAAAAACTGTTTTTT.